This T cell receptor (beta chain) emerged from a study of blood T cell repertoires in COVID-19. Whole-study context: Acute-phase and convalescent COVID-19 samples originated in the United States, Italy and Spain. T cells, B-cell-depleted T cells, or PBMCs supplied cDNA or gDNA.

Authors' analysis steps: How many nucleated cells were present was estimated from reference gene primer amplification. Method: immunoSEQ multiplex PCR; TCRdb's copy keeps in-frame clones and lacks some. V, J and clone size reflect that table, while D and trimming were determined from the DNA. The table has some 200,000 clones, about 88% seen once. From germline, CDR1 is SNHLY and CDR2 FYNNEI. The CDR3 runs to 13 residues. The V gene lost 3 bases and the J gene lost 8 bases, with 11 bases spanning the gap. The J gene is TRBJ1-3, the V gene TRBV2; D call uncertain. The origin of this receptor is a man in his thirties or forties with active or convalescent COVID-19. The specimen was peripheral blood. This CDR3 is CASSDLEADTIYF. In DNA form, the CDR3 reads TGTGCCAGCAGTGATCTCGAGGCGGACACCATATATTTT.